A single sample gave rise to the 2 T cell receptor beta chains below, sequenced in a study of cytomegalovirus exposure and HLA in healthy donors. The PCR was carried out with 60 Vbeta primers and 13 Jbeta primers. Profiled with immunoSEQ multiplex PCR; TCRdb holds only in-frame clones, not every one. The data hold around 150,000 clones, with roughly 77% observed a single time. Sequencing input: PBMCs. Source of these receptors: a woman in her forties in good health and CMV-seropositive.

This clone has more than one count but fewer than ten. The gene calls are TRBV6-5 and TRBJ2-3; 7 bases agree with TRBD2. The germline V gene encodes CDR1 MNHEY and CDR2 SVGAGI. Trimming removed 3 bases from V and 4 bases from J; junction bases left unmatched: 7. The CDR3 loop spans 15 amino acids. The CDR3 DNA is TGTGCCAGCAGTTATGGGGCGGGAGAGGCAGATACGCAGTATTTT. Its protein is CASSYGAGEADTQYF.

The chain carries TRBV7-2 and TRBJ2-7, with 9 bases identical to TRBD1. The CDR3 loop spans 15 amino acids. V was clipped by 0 bases and J by 3 bases; unmatched bases: 3. The germline V gene encodes CDR1 SGHTA and CDR2 FQGNSA. The chain's CDR3 is CASSLAGDRVYEQYF. The CDR3, as DNA: TGTGCCAGCAGCTTAGCCGGGGACAGGGTCTACGAGCAGTACTTC.